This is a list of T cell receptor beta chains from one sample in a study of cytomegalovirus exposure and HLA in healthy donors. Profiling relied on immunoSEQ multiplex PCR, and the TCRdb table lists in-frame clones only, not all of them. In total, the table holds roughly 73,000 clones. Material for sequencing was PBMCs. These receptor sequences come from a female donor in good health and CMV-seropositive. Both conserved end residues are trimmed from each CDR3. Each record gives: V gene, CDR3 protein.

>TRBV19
ASSITGGSYEQY
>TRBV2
ASSETGDWLSPNYGYT
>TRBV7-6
ASSPSVGTGGNGYT
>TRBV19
ASSIQGLIPYGYT
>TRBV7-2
ASSMRASYNSPLH
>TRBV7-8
ASLDPGRKDETQY
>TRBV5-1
ASSLRVQGKALGNTIY
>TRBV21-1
ASRDSLCLEQY
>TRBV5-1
ASSPGAGGTNYGYT
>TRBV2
ASSLAPTNEKLF
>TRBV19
ASSSTSGNKQETQY
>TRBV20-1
SATSTYEQY
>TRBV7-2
ASSLVGSRTD
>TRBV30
AWSLSSYEQY
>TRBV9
ASSVGLQPYEQY
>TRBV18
ASSPDGGRGYT
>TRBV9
ASSVDVQRGLGLTDTQY
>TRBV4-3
ASSQDLRQDNQPQH
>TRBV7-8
ASRPGDREKLF
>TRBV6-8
ASSYFYGLAGATDTQY